This record covers a single T cell receptor (beta chain). Its antigen is as yet unknown. This specimen belongs to a study of cytomegalovirus exposure and HLA in healthy donors. Study-level results: The study put around 180 TCR beta chains on its list as cytomegalovirus-associated. The productive fraction for most TCR beta V segments was about 87% or about 30% in an earlier analysis. The number of N-insertions in an Asian-associated ancestry cluster was reportedly below the approximately 700-donor mean in a later analysis.

V gave up 1 base and J gave up 0 bases, with 10 bases separating them. From germline, CDR1 is SNHLY and CDR2 FYNNEI. This CDR3 spans 15 amino acids. PCR used 60 Vbeta primers and 13 Jbeta primers. The method was immunoSEQ multiplex PCR; TCRdb's version includes in-frame clones alone and lacks a portion of them. This table has roughly 140,000 clones, approximately 82% appearing once. The genes are TRBV2 and TRBJ2-7; a possible D gene is TRBD1 (7 bases). The specimen sequenced was PBMCs. This TCR was sampled from a woman aged 55-75 years in good health and CMV-seropositive. Here the CDR3 reads CASSEGQGGSYEQYF. The CDR3 bases are TGTGCCAGCAGTGAAGGGCAGGGGGGCTCCTACGAGCAGTACTTC.